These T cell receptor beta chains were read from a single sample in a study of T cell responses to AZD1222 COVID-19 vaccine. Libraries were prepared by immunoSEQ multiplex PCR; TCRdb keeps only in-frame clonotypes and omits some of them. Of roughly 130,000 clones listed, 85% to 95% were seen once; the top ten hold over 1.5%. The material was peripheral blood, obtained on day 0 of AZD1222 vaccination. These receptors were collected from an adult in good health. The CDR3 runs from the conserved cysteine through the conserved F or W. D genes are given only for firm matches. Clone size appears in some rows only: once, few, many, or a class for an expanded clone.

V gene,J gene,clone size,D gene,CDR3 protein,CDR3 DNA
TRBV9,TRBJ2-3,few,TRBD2,CASSVSSGERSDTQYF,TGTGCCAGCAGCGTATCTAGCGGGGAAAGATCAGATACGCAGTATTTT
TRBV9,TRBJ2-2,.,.,CASGAQDTGELFF,TGTGCCAGTGGTGCCCAAGACACCGGGGAGCTGTTTTTT
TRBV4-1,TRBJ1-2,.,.,CASSQFSRVFNYGYTF,TGCGCCAGCAGCCAATTTTCCAGGGTTTTTAACTATGGCTACACCTTC
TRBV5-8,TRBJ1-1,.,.,CASSLDRNTEAFF,TGTGCCAGCAGCTTGGACAGAAACACTGAAGCTTTCTTT
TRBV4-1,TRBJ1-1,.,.,CASSQAPTGPGQGTEAFF,TGCGCCAGCAGCCAAGCGCCGACCGGGCCAGGGCAGGGGACTGAAGCTTTCTTT
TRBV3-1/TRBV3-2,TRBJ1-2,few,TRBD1,CASSLQGAQNGYTF,TGTGCCAGCAGCCTACAGGGGGCGCAGAATGGCTACACCTTC
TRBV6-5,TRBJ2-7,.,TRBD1,CASSYAGQVSYEQYF,TGTGCCAGCAGTTACGCGGGACAGGTCTCCTACGAGCAGTACTTC
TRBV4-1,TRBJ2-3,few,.,CASSQAGSTDTQYF,TGCGCCAGCAGCCAAGCAGGGTCCACAGATACGCAGTATTTT
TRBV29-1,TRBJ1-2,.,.,CSVEGQWGANGYTF,TGCAGCGTCGAGGGCCAATGGGGGGCTAATGGCTACACCTTC
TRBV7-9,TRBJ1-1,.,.,CASSRPSGTEAFF,TGTGCCAGCAGCAGACCTTCGGGAACTGAAGCTTTCTTT
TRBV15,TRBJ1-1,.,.,CATSRRNRDLGEAFF,TGTGCCACCAGCAGACGGAACAGGGACCTCGGTGAAGCTTTCTTT
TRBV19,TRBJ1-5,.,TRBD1,CASSIQTGINQPQHF,TGTGCCAGTAGTATCCAGACAGGGATCAATCAGCCCCAGCATTTT
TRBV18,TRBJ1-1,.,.,CASSPPGGAGAFF,TGTGCCAGCTCACCACCGGGGGGTGCTGGGGCTTTCTTT
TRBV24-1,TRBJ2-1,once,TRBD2,CATSDGSGASYNEQFF,TGTGCCACCAGTGATGGTAGCGGGGCCTCCTACAATGAGCAGTTCTTC
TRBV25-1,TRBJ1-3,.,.,CASSEYPAGKGNTIYF,TGTGCCAGCAGTGAATATCCTGCAGGGAAAGGAAACACCATATATTTT
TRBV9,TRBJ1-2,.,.,CASSVEGVSGYTF,TGTGCCAGCAGCGTTGAGGGGGTTAGTGGCTACACCTTC
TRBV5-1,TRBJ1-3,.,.,CASRGGNTIYF,TGCGCCAGCAGGGGCGGAAACACCATATATTTT
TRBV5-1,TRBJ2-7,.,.,CASSLGGAGDYEQYF,TGCGCCAGCAGCTTGGGGGGGGCAGGGGACTACGAGCAGTACTTC
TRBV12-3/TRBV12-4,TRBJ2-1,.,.,CASTADYHNEQFF,TGTGCCAGCACCGCGGACTACCACAATGAGCAGTTCTTC
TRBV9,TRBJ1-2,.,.,CASSAVVYGYTF,TGTGCCAGCAGCGCCGTAGTATATGGCTACACCTTC
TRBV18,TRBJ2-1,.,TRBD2,CASSETSGMGNEQFF,TGTGCCAGCTCGGAGACTAGCGGGATGGGCAATGAGCAGTTCTTC
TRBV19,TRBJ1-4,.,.,CASSILNEKLFF,TGTGCCAGTAGTATACTTAATGAAAAACTGTTTTTT
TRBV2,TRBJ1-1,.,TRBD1,CASSLGGQVNTEAFF,TGTGCCAGCAGTCTGGGCGGACAGGTGAACACTGAAGCTTTCTTT
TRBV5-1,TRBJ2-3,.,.,CASSRSSGTGRSTDTQYF,TGCGCCAGCAGCAGGTCCTCCGGGACGGGCAGGAGCACAGATACGCAGTATTTT
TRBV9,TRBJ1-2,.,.,CASSVDVDNYGYTF,TGTGCCAGCAGCGTAGATGTGGATAACTATGGCTACACCTTC
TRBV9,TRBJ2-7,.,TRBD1,CASSAAGTATEQYF,TGTGCCAGCAGCGCCGCCGGGACAGCCACCGAGCAGTACTTC
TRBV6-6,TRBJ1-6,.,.,CASRSSGDKFSPLHF,TGTGCCAGCAGGTCATCGGGAGATAAATTTTCACCCCTCCACTTT
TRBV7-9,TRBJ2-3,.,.,CASSPPPAARTDTQYF,TGTGCCAGCAGTCCCCCCCCCGCGGCCCGCACAGATACGCAGTATTTT
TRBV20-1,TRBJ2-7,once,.,CSAELGQGEYF,TGCAGTGCTGAGCTTGGGCAAGGGGAGTACTTC
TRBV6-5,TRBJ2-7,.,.,CATDRTLTSWEQYF,TGTGCCACCGACCGGACACTGACTTCATGGGAGCAGTACTTC
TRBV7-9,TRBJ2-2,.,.,CASSLGVFLGTGELFF,TGTGCCAGCAGCTTGGGGGTCTTCCTTGGCACCGGGGAGCTGTTTTTT
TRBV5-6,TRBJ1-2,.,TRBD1,CASSSPTGTGNYGYTF,TGTGCCAGCAGCTCCCCCACCGGGACAGGGAACTATGGCTACACCTTC
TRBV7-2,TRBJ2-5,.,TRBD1,CASSFGFTGGKETQYF,TGTGCCAGCAGCTTTGGGTTTACAGGGGGCAAAGAGACCCAGTACTTC
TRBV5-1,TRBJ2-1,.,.,CASSLSGVGSNEQFF,TGCGCCAGCAGCTTGTCAGGGGTCGGGAGCAATGAGCAGTTCTTC
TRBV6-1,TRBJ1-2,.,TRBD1,CASSEVWTGAGYTF,TGTGCCAGCAGTGAAGTTTGGACAGGGGCTGGCTACACCTTC
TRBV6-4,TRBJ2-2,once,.,CASSGPGNTGELFF,TGTGCCAGCAGTGGACCAGGTAACACCGGGGAGCTGTTTTTT
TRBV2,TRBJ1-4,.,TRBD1,CASRTGATTNEKLFF,TGTGCCAGTAGGACAGGGGCCACAACTAATGAAAAACTGTTTTTT